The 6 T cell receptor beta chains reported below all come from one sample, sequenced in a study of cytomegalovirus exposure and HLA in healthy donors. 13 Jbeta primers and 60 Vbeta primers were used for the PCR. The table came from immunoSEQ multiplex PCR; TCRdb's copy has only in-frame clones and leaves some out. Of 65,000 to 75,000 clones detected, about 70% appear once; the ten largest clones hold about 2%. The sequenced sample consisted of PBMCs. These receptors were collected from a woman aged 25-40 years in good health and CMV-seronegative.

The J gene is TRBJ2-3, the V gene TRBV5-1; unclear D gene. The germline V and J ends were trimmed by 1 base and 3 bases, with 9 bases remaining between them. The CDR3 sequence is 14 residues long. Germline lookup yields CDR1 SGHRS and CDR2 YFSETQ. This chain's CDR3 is CASSLHRETDTQYF. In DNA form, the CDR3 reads TGCGCCAGCAGCTTGCACCGTGAGACAGATACGCAGTATTTT. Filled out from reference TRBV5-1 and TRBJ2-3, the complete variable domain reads KAGVTQTPRYLIKTRGQQVTLSCSPISGHRSVSWYQQTPGQGLQFLFEYFSETQRNKGNFPGRFSGRQFSNSRSEMNVSTLELGDSALYLCASSLHRETDTQYFGPGTRLTVL.

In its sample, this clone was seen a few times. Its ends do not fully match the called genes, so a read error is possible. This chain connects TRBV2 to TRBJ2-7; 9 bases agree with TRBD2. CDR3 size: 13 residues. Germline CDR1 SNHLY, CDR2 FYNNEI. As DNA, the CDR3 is TGTGTCAGCAGTCCCGGGACTAGCAACGAGCAGTACTTC. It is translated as CVSSPGTSNEQYF. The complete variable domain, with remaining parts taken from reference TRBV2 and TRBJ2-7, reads EPEVTQTPSHQVTQMGQEVILRCVPISNHLYFYWYRQILGQKVEFLVSFYNNEISEKSEIFDDQFSVERPDGSNFTLKIRSTKLEDSAMYFCVSSPGTSNEQYFGPGTRLTVT.

The CDR3 spells CASSSRPGLEYEQYF. CDR3 nucleotides: TGTGCCAGCAGCTCCCGGCCGGGACTAGAATACGAGCAGTACTTC. J is TRBJ2-7 and V is TRBV9; TRBD2 matches at 8 bases. CDR1 is SGDLS, CDR2 YYNGEE, per germline. J lost 4 bases, V lost 4 bases, and 10 bases had no gene match. The CDR3 contains 15 residues.

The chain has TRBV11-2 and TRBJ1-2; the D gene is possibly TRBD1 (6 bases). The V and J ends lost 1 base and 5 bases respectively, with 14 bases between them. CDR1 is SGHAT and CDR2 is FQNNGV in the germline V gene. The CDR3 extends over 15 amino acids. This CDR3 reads CASSLVGTISYGYTF. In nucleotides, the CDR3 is TGTGCCAGCAGCTTAGTCGGGACAATATCGTATGGCTACACCTTC.

CDR3 protein: CASSQDSRTFQYF. The CDR3 DNA is TGTGCCAGCAGCCAAGATTCAAGGACATTCCAGTACTTC. This sequence joins TRBV4-2 and TRBJ2-4; maybe TRBD1 (5 bases). Germline V gives CDR1 LGHNA, CDR2 YNFKEQ. V was trimmed by 0 bases and J by 13 bases, leaving 13 bases between them. The CDR3 covers 13 residues.

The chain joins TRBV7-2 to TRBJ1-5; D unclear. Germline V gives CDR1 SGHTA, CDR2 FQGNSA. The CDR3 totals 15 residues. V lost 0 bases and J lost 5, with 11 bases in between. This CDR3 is CASSLAAQEHQPQHF. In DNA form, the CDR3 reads TGTGCCAGCAGCTTAGCGGCGCAGGAACATCAGCCCCAGCATTTT.